Sequencing of this TCR beta chain was carried out in a study of blood T cell repertoires in COVID-19. This CDR3 region has 15 residues. The germline CDR1 and CDR2 sequences are MNHEY and SVGAGI. The V end lost 6 bases, the J end lost 0 bases, and 12 bases lay between the germline ends. Study processing details: Reference gene primer amplification in the assay estimated nucleated cell counts. Assay used: immunoSEQ multiplex PCR; TCRdb lists only in-frame clones, some missing. The V and J calls and the clone size are those of that table, but D and trimming were determined from the DNA. Altogether some 120,000 clones are present, about 87% being singletons, with the ten largest covering approximately 4%.

This receptor was obtained from a woman aged 55-69 years with acute or convalescent COVID-19. Sequenced: peripheral blood. The chain recombines TRBV6-5 with TRBJ1-3; D is uncertain. CDR3 nucleotide sequence: TGTGCCAGCAGACTAGGGTCGAACTCTGGAAACACCATATATTTT. It encodes CASRLGSNSGNTIYF.